This T cell receptor (beta chain) comes out of a study of early T cells in non-severe SARS-CoV-2 infection. Turning to the study itself: Chains from this unsorted whole-blood bulk RNA could not be paired. Study results and caveats: Database matching using VDJdb favored anti-spike CD8 responses, with private and CD4 specificities left missing.

Individual cDNA molecules were tagged with unique molecular identifiers. TCRdb called the 5' RACE reads again in MiXCR, with one record for every CDR3 protein. The table lists 55,000 to 80,000 distinct CDR3 sequences, 11% of them singletons. Germline V CDR1 and CDR2: LGHNT, FRNRAP. This CDR3 region has 16 residues. J lost 5 bases, V lost 4 bases, and 10 bases had no gene match. A note on this clonotype: The antigen remains undetermined.

The chain has TRBV12-5 and TRBJ1-4; 7 bases fit TRBD1. This sequence was found in an adult who was a healthcare worker with PCR-confirmed SARS-CoV-2 infection or an uninfected control (not recorded which). The sequenced sample was whole blood, obtained at baseline. CDR3 DNA sequence: TGTGCTAGTGGTTCCCCCCCGGGACAGAACAATGAAAAACTGTTTTTT. It encodes CASGSPPGQNNEKLFF.